The rows below give T cell receptor beta chains drawn from one sample of a study of monozygotic twins with inflammatory bowel disease. TCRdb reprocessed the 5' RACE reads, with one entry per CDR3 protein and no DNA. Here the sample table reports tens of thousands of distinct CDR3 sequences. Sequencing was carried out using blood. Receptors were obtained from a human donor with ulcerative colitis or Crohn's disease, or a healthy co-twin of an affected twin (not recorded which). Each CDR3 is given with its conserved first and last residue. The order of the fields is V gene, J gene, CDR3 protein.

v_call: TRBV7-2
j_call: TRBJ1-1
cdr3_aa: CASSSWKGAGTEAFF

v_call: TRBV2
j_call: TRBJ2-1
cdr3_aa: CAGSTYNEQFF

v_call: TRBV5-1
j_call: TRBJ2-1
cdr3_aa: CASSAGQGNNEQFF

v_call: TRBV29-1
j_call: TRBJ1-2
cdr3_aa: CSVESGGGGYTF

v_call: TRBV5-1
j_call: TRBJ2-1
cdr3_aa: CASSFYSSYNEQFF

v_call: TRBV7-3
j_call: TRBJ1-1
cdr3_aa: CASSPDGGTEAFF

v_call: TRBV9
j_call: TRBJ1-1
cdr3_aa: CASSERHNGAFF

v_call: TRBV20-1
j_call: TRBJ1-2
cdr3_aa: CSARDMDRAAYTF

v_call: TRBV19
j_call: TRBJ2-7
cdr3_aa: CASSTPTGRWYEQYF

v_call: TRBV5-5
j_call: TRBJ1-2
cdr3_aa: CASSLLRDGYGYTF

v_call: TRBV20-1
j_call: TRBJ2-3
cdr3_aa: CSAPPASTDTQYF

v_call: TRBV20-1
j_call: TRBJ2-1
cdr3_aa: CSALGEPGGEQFF

v_call: TRBV19
j_call: TRBJ1-5
cdr3_aa: CASSIRQVNQPQHF

v_call: TRBV24-1
j_call: TRBJ2-1
cdr3_aa: CATSDPGGAIEEQFF

v_call: TRBV12-3/TRBV12-4
j_call: TRBJ1-1
cdr3_aa: CASRRDGQNTEAFF

v_call: TRBV12-3/TRBV12-4
j_call: TRBJ1-5
cdr3_aa: CASSPGPGGNQPQHF

v_call: TRBV7-3
j_call: TRBJ2-3
cdr3_aa: CASSPFLLADTQYF

v_call: TRBV3-1
j_call: TRBJ2-5
cdr3_aa: CASNLGGETQYF

v_call: TRBV9
j_call: TRBJ2-5
cdr3_aa: CASSFSGGTQETQYF

v_call: TRBV3-1
j_call: TRBJ1-1
cdr3_aa: CASSQVDRNTEAFF

v_call: TRBV5-6
j_call: TRBJ1-5
cdr3_aa: CASSTGHDQPQHF

v_call: TRBV24-1
j_call: TRBJ1-1
cdr3_aa: CATPGDTEAFF

v_call: TRBV20-1
j_call: TRBJ2-2
cdr3_aa: CSADLAGGHGTGELFF

v_call: TRBV21-1
j_call: TRBJ1-1
cdr3_aa: CASSKALWVPTWGTEAFF

v_call: TRBV7-8
j_call: TRBJ1-1
cdr3_aa: CASSLEGAEAFF

v_call: TRBV14
j_call: TRBJ1-4
cdr3_aa: CASSPRATNEKLFF

v_call: TRBV5-1
j_call: TRBJ2-7
cdr3_aa: CASTLGQVRDYEQYF

v_call: TRBV11-2
j_call: TRBJ1-1
cdr3_aa: CASSTLTGRNTEAFF

v_call: TRBV20-1
j_call: TRBJ2-7
cdr3_aa: CSARRSGGSSYEQYF

v_call: TRBV7-6
j_call: TRBJ2-7
cdr3_aa: CASSLVNNYEQYF

v_call: TRBV16
j_call: TRBJ2-5
cdr3_aa: CASSRFLSGAQETQYF

v_call: TRBV25-1
j_call: TRBJ2-1
cdr3_aa: CASSDYFNEQFF

v_call: TRBV12-3/TRBV12-4
j_call: TRBJ1-2
cdr3_aa: CASSPDNWGSYTF

v_call: TRBV20-1
j_call: TRBJ1-5
cdr3_aa: CSASGGGASQPQHF

v_call: TRBV10-3
j_call: TRBJ2-3
cdr3_aa: CAITQLAGGTDTQYF

v_call: TRBV12-3/TRBV12-4
j_call: TRBJ1-1
cdr3_aa: CASSLRQHNTEAFF

v_call: TRBV6-1
j_call: TRBJ2-3
cdr3_aa: CASSEGGRTDTQYF

v_call: TRBV5-6
j_call: TRBJ2-3
cdr3_aa: CASSPGGTATDTQYF

v_call: TRBV19
j_call: TRBJ1-1
cdr3_aa: CASSMAAGTEAFF

v_call: TRBV28
j_call: TRBJ2-5
cdr3_aa: CASSSSLPPETQYF